Listed below are T cell receptor beta chains from one sample, sequenced in a study of vaccination effects on CD4 cells after COVID-19. Their antigens are not known. Clones were read by immunoSEQ multiplex PCR, and TCRdb kept only the in-frame ones, dropping some. The sample gives 55,000 to 75,000 clones, around 76% of which show up once; roughly 4% is in the top ten. The specimen was CD4+ T cells from PBMCs cultured with HCoV-OC43 spike peptides, collected before COVID-19 vaccination. All receptors derive from a human donor who received a COVID-19 vaccine. CDR3s include the opening cysteine and the closing phenylalanine or tryptophan. The order of the fields is V gene, J gene, D gene, CDR3 protein. A D gene is named only where the DNA matches it firmly.

v_gene: TRBV3-1/TRBV3-2
j_gene: TRBJ1-3
d_gene: .
CDR3aa: CASSPLTPHSGNTIYF

v_gene: TRBV7-9
j_gene: TRBJ2-5
d_gene: TRBD2
CDR3aa: CASTRGGRETQYF

v_gene: TRBV5-1
j_gene: TRBJ2-2
d_gene: .
CDR3aa: CASSFRGRIEDGELFF

v_gene: TRBV27
j_gene: TRBJ1-4
d_gene: .
CDR3aa: CASSFRTAATNEKLFF

v_gene: TRBV5-4
j_gene: TRBJ2-5
d_gene: .
CDR3aa: CASSLSGRETQYF

v_gene: TRBV10-2
j_gene: TRBJ2-3
d_gene: TRBD2
CDR3aa: CASSSGTSVDTQYF

v_gene: TRBV5-1
j_gene: TRBJ1-4
d_gene: TRBD1
CDR3aa: CASSLNPVQGAGEKLFF

v_gene: TRBV4-1
j_gene: TRBJ1-2
d_gene: .
CDR3aa: CASSQDLGGYGYTF

v_gene: TRBV28
j_gene: TRBJ2-6
d_gene: .
CDR3aa: CASQGPGANVLTF

v_gene: TRBV6-5
j_gene: TRBJ2-5
d_gene: TRBD2
CDR3aa: CASAGGNSYQETQYF

v_gene: TRBV6-5
j_gene: TRBJ2-5
d_gene: .
CDR3aa: CASSYPARGEETQYF

v_gene: TRBV6-2/TRBV6-3
j_gene: TRBJ2-6
d_gene: .
CDR3aa: CASSSVTGANVLTF

v_gene: TRBV11-2
j_gene: TRBJ2-1
d_gene: .
CDR3aa: CASSLVPRGRGEQFF